This T cell receptor (beta chain) was sequenced for a study of blood T cell repertoires in COVID-19. Trimming removed 4 bases at V and 7 bases at J, with 16 bases between. The CDR3 is 14 amino acids. CDR1 is LGHDT and CDR2 is YNNKEL in the germline V gene (reference sequence). Sequencing used immunoSEQ multiplex PCR; TCRdb keeps in-frame clones, though not all of them. This table holds approximately 200,000 clones, 80% to 90% found once. The J gene is TRBJ2-5, the V gene TRBV3-1 (or the pseudogene TRBV3-2); D is perhaps TRBD2 (5 bases). The TCR originated in a man in his 60s with acute or convalescent COVID-19. Specimen: peripheral blood. The DNA for the CDR3 is TGTGCCAGCAGCCCTATGGGCGGGTCTGGGACCCAGTACTTC. The encoded protein is CASSPMGGSGTQYF.